The T cell receptor (beta chain) under discussion was sequenced for a study of cytomegalovirus exposure and HLA in healthy donors. Study background: The 120 validation repertoires were reported in a later analysis to have been generated on the same platform as the approximately 700 first-cohort repertoires.

The assay was immunoSEQ multiplex PCR, and TCRdb's table has in-frame clones only and misses some. Altogether 110,000 or so clones are present, about 85% being singletons, with the ten largest covering roughly 4.4%. Findings and caveats of the study: The study labeled under 200 TCR beta chains cytomegalovirus-associated. A subsequent analysis found that TCR clusters from the first cohort also tended to co-occur in the 90 to 150 validation repertoires, with under 95% of cluster scores above 0.

About this clone itself: What it binds is not known.

The V gene end was trimmed by 1 base and the J gene end by 4 bases; junction bases not matched to a gene: 6. CDR1 and CDR2 from the germline V gene are SGHAT and FQNNGV. The CDR3 spans 16 residues. The donors were part of the validation cohort of 120 subjects. That cohort was separate from the first cohort, which comprised several hundred subjects. This sequence was found in a man younger than 35 in good health and CMV-seropositive. Sequenced: PBMCs. The chain couples TRBV11-2 to TRBJ2-1, with TRBD2 identical over 8 bases. CDR3 sequence: CASSLVLAGGYNEQFF. CDR3 in DNA: TGTGCCAGCAGCTTAGTACTGGCGGGGGGTTACAATGAGCAGTTCTTC.